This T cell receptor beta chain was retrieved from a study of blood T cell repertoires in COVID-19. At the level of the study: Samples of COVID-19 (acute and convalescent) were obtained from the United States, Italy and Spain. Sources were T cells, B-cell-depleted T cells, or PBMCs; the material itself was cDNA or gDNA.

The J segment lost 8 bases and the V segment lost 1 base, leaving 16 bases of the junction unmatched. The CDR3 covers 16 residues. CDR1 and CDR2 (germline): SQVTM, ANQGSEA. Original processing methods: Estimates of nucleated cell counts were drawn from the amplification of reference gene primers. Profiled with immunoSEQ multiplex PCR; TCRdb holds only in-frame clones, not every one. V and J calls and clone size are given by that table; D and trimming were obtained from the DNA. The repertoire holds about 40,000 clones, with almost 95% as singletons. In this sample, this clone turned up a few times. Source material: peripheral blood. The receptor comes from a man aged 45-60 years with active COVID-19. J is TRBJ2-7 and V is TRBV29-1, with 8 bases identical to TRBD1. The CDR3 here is CSVEGALGQDLRKQYF. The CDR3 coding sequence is TGCAGCGTTGAAGGGGCTTTGGGACAGGATCTGCGCAAGCAGTACTTC.